This is a list of T cell receptor beta chains from one sample in a study of Graves' ophthalmopathy and Graves' hyperthyroidism. TCRdb re-analysed the multiplex PCR reads in MiXCR, keeping a single row per CDR3 protein. The sample records over a million distinct CDR3 sequences, about 40% being singletons. Sequenced material: peripheral blood or thyroid tissue (not recorded which). Every receptor here comes from an adult man with Graves' hyperthyroidism. The CDR3 runs from the conserved cysteine through the conserved F or W. A D gene is named only where the DNA matches it firmly. Part of the rows lack a size; the others show once, few, many or a class for expanded clones.

V	size	D	J	CDR3	DNA
TRBV29-1	NA	NA	TRBJ1-2	CSSLVGRQYDYGYTF	TGCAGCAGCTTGGTTGGGCGGCAGTACGACTATGGCTACACCTTC
TRBV20-1	once	NA	TRBJ1-2	CSARARGSGYTF	TGCAGTGCTAGAGCAAGGGGTTCTGGCTACACCTTC
TRBV7-2	NA	TRBD1	TRBJ2-5	CASSRDRGPQETQYF	TGTGCCAGCAGCCGGGACAGGGGGCCTCAAGAGACCCAGTACTTC
TRBV7-8	many	NA	TRBJ1-2	CASSLDGRGYGYTF	TGTGCCAGCAGCTTAGATGGCAGGGGTTACGGCTACACCTTC
TRBV19	many	TRBD1	TRBJ2-6	CASLGTGVAGANVLTF	TGTGCCAGTCTCGGGACAGGGGTCGCCGGGGCCAACGTCCTGACTTTC
TRBV29-1	once	TRBD2	TRBJ2-1	CSVRLGLGYNEQFF	TGCAGCGTTCGACTGGGACTAGGGTACAATGAGCAGTTCTTC
TRBV6-6	few	NA	TRBJ2-5	CASSYSKTEETQYF	TGTGCCAGCAGTTACTCGAAGACAGAAGAGACCCAGTACTTC
TRBV29-1	few	NA	TRBJ1-1	CSPWRAENTEAFF	TGCAGCCCGTGGCGGGCAGAGAACACTGAAGCTTTCTTT
TRBV6-6	NA	NA	TRBJ1-5	CASNGYRSTEPQHF	TGTGCCAGCAATGGGTACCGTAGTACGGAGCCCCAGCATTTT
TRBV7-9	NA	NA	TRBJ1-1	CASSLRVLLSEAFF	TGTGCCAGCAGCTTAAGGGTGCTCCTCTCCGAAGCTTTCTTT
TRBV7-9	few	NA	TRBJ2-7	CASSLPPERSYEQYF	TGTGCCAGCAGCCTTCCCCCGGAGCGGAGCTACGAGCAGTACTTC
TRBV6-2/TRBV6-3	NA	NA	TRBJ1-2	CASTTGPYGYTF	TGTGCCAGCACTACGGGACCCTATGGCTACACCTTC
TRBV7-6	NA	NA	TRBJ1-5	CASSPGAGADQPQHF	TGTGCCAGCAGCCCTGGGGCAGGGGCGGATCAGCCCCAGCATTTT
TRBV7-2	many	NA	TRBJ1-1	CASSLSTGGSEAFF	TGTGCCAGCAGCCTATCTACGGGCGGATCTGAAGCTTTCTTT
TRBV29-1	many	NA	TRBJ2-7	CSVGGQSYEQYF	TGCAGCGTTGGAGGACAGTCCTACGAGCAGTACTTC
TRBV6-1	NA	NA	TRBJ1-1	CASNTLQGMNTEAFF	TGTGCCAGCAACACCTTACAAGGGATGAACACTGAAGCTTTCTTT
TRBV25-1	NA	TRBD2	TRBJ2-7	CASSEASGYEQYF	TGTGCCAGCAGTGAGGCTAGCGGGTACGAGCAGTACTTC
TRBV14	NA	NA	TRBJ1-2	CASSQTRDPGYGYTF	TGTGCCAGCAGCCAAACCCGGGACCCAGGCTATGGCTACACCTTC
TRBV27	NA	NA	TRBJ1-1	CASSLRVRTLNTEAFF	TGTGCCAGCAGTTTACGGGTCAGAACCTTAAACACTGAAGCTTTCTTT
TRBV7-2	many	NA	TRBJ2-7	CASSSQGAVSYEQYF	TGTGCCAGCAGCTCACAGGGCGCAGTCTCCTACGAGCAGTACTTC
TRBV7-9	few	NA	TRBJ1-5	CASSLAGGGPQPQHF	TGTGCCAGCAGCTTAGCCGGAGGGGGGCCTCAGCCCCAGCATTTT
TRBV29-1	NA	NA	TRBJ2-1	CSVGTEYNEQFF	TGCAGCGTGGGGACGGAATACAATGAGCAGTTCTTC
TRBV4-3	NA	NA	TRBJ1-1	CASSQEMRQSLGEAFF	TGCGCCAGCAGCCAAGAAATGAGGCAGTCCTTAGGTGAAGCTTTCTTT
TRBV10-3	many	NA	TRBJ1-1	CAISDLSKTNTEAFF	TGTGCCATCAGTGACTTGAGCAAAACGAACACTGAAGCTTTCTTT
TRBV11-2	many	NA	TRBJ1-4	CASSLGRRAGASEKLFF	TGTGCCAGCAGCTTAGGAAGGAGGGCAGGGGCGTCTGAAAAACTGTTTTTT
TRBV10-3	NA	TRBD1	TRBJ1-6	CASSLGDSLYNSPLHF	TGTGCCAGCAGTTTAGGGGACAGTCTCTATAATTCACCCCTCCACTTT
TRBV7-9	NA	NA	TRBJ1-1	CASSLAPAQGFSTEAFF	TGTGCCAGCAGCTTGGCGCCCGCACAGGGTTTTAGCACTGAAGCTTTCTTT
TRBV29-1	NA	NA	TRBJ1-2	CSVVSGDSEIYGYTF	TGCAGCGTTGTTTCCGGTGACAGCGAGATCTATGGCTACACCTTC
TRBV6-5	few	TRBD1	TRBJ1-1	CARVGTGGGEAFF	TGTGCCAGAGTCGGGACAGGGGGCGGTGAAGCTTTCTTT
TRBV15	many	TRBD1	TRBJ2-7	CATSNRGTYEQYF	TGTGCCACCAGCAACAGGGGAACCTACGAGCAGTACTTC
TRBV25-1	few	NA	TRBJ1-2	CATNQAPRGGYTF	TGTGCCACCAACCAGGCCCCGAGGGGTGGCTACACCTTC